The source of this T cell receptor beta chain is a study of blood T cells in healthy people across ages. Study context: Per every two T cells, about one barcoded beta molecule was captured by template switching. Study outcomes and limitations: Fewer expanded clones and more diversity marked long-lived versus aged donors.

To note about this clonotype: Its antigen is undetermined.

The V end lost 1 base, the J end lost 11 bases, and 14 bases lay between the germline ends. Germline V gene lookup returns CDR1 MNHEY and CDR2 SMNVEV (reference sequence). This CDR3 is built from 13 residues. A sample-barcoded 5' primer and a J-beta primer mix were used in a second PCR of about 7 to 12 cycles. The template-switch adaptor was a 5' adaptor with 12 random nucleotides. It tagged each cDNA molecule. TCRdb recomputed calls from the 5' RACE reads with MiXCR, one row per CDR3 protein. Here the sample spans hundreds of thousands of distinct CDR3 sequences, approximately 52% being singletons. The chain uses TRBV27 and TRBJ2-5, with D possibly matching TRBD1 (5 bases). The sequence derives from a woman over 75 in good health. Sequencing used blood. CDR3 amino acids: CASSLLSGREQYF. DNA for the CDR3: TGTGCCAGCAGTTTATTGTCAGGGCGTGAGCAGTACTTC.